Listed here are 23 T cell receptor beta chains from one sample, sequenced in a study of identical twins. TCRdb re-called the 5' RACE reads with MiXCR, one entry per CDR3 protein. The data contain hundreds of thousands of distinct CDR3 sequences, about 20% of them singletons. This same sample was also part of a study on T cells expressing NK-cell markers.

Material for sequencing was PBMCs. These receptors originate from a woman aged 18-30 years in good health.

A few counts support this clonotype. The rearrangement joins TRBV5-1 to TRBJ1-1; 7 bases agree with TRBD1. Germline V gives CDR1 SGHRS, CDR2 YFSETQ. The junction had 6 bases not matched to a gene; V was cut back by 1 base and J by 0 bases. CDR3 length: 16 amino acids. The CDR3 reads CASSLSQGWMNTEAFF. The CDR3 bases are TGCGCCAGCAGCTTGTCACAGGGGTGGATGAACACTGAAGCTTTCTTT.

This clonotype was observed a few times. V and J are TRBV14 and TRBJ1-2; unclear D gene. V lost 3 bases and J lost 4, with 12 bases in between. CDR1 is SGHDN and CDR2 is FVKESK in the germline V gene. This CDR3 is built from 14 residues. In DNA, the CDR3 is TGTGCCAGCAGCCAGACCGGGCGAACCTATGGCTACACCTTC. Protein product: CASSQTGRTYGYTF.

There are a few counts of this clonotype. V and J are TRBV5-6 and TRBJ1-1, with a weak D call TRBD1 (6 bases). The germline CDR1 and CDR2 sequences are SGHDT and YYEEEE. Trimming shortened V by 2 bases and J by 1 base, and 12 bases separated the two germline ends. This CDR3 is built from 15 residues. The CDR3 DNA sequence: TGTGCCAGCAGCTTATTCGGGACACAGAACACTGAAGCTTTCTTT. It is translated as CASSLFGTQNTEAFF.

The V and J genes are TRBV20-1 and TRBJ2-7; D not resolved. The V gene's germline CDR1 is DFQATT and CDR2 SNEGSKA (reference sequence). The germline V and J ends were trimmed by 1 base and 2 bases, with 9 bases remaining between them. The CDR3 loop spans 13 amino acids. The CDR3 sequence: CSARAIATYEQYF. Here the CDR3 DNA reads TGCAGTGCTAGAGCGATTGCAACCTACGAGCAGTACTTC.

The sample holds a few counts of this clonotype. This chain links TRBV20-1 with TRBJ1-5; 9 bases are shared with TRBD1. This CDR3 spans 15 amino acids. Germline CDR1 is DFQATT and CDR2 is SNEGSKA (reference sequence). After removal of 2 bases from V and 4 bases from J, the junction contained 6 bases not matched to a gene. In DNA, the CDR3 is TGCAGTGCTAGATGGCAAGGGACAGGGAATCAGCCCCAGCATTTT. Residues: CSARWQGTGNQPQHF.

This clonotype appeared many times. V gene TRBV12-3 or TRBV12-4 combines with J gene TRBJ2-1, with D perhaps matching TRBD1 (7 bases). V dropped 7 bases and J dropped 3 bases, with 13 bases sitting between them. The CDR3 is 14 residues long. Here the CDR3 reads CASTAGQLYNEQFF. As DNA, the CDR3 is TGTGCCAGCACCGCGGGACAGCTCTACAATGAGCAGTTCTTC.

This clonotype was observed a handful of times. The chain joins TRBV25-1 to TRBJ1-1; D remains ambiguous. Germline values: CDR1 MGHDK, CDR2 SYGVNS. The CDR3 runs to 14 residues. V gave up 7 bases and J gave up 5 bases, with 17 bases separating them. CDR3 in DNA: TGTGCCAGCATTGGTTTAGGGATTCGGACTGAAGCTTTCTTT. Residues: CASIGLGIRTEAFF.

This chain links TRBV29-1 with TRBJ1-2; D unresolved. Germline CDR1 reads SQVTM; CDR2 reads ANQGSEA. The CDR3 runs to 13 residues. V gave up 4 bases and J gave up 2 bases, with 11 bases separating them. The CDR3 loop reads CSVVFEGNYGYTF. The CDR3 nucleotides read TGCAGCGTTGTGTTTGAAGGCAACTATGGCTACACCTTC. The entire variable domain, with the rest obtained from reference TRBV29-1 and TRBJ1-2, is as follows: SAVISQKPSRDICQRGTSLTIQCQVDSQVTMMFWYRQQPGQSLTLIATANQGSEATYESGFVIDKFPISRPNLTFSTLTVSNMSPEDSSIYLCSVVFEGNYGYTFGSGTRLTVV.

The V call is TRBV2, the J call TRBJ1-5; no firm D call. Germline assignment: CDR1 SNHLY and CDR2 FYNNEI. V was shortened by 6 bases and J by 5 bases, with 11 bases between the two germline ends. The CDR3 runs to 13 residues. CDR3 coding DNA: TGTGCCAGCAGGGGGAGGGAGGATCAGCCCCAGCATTTT. Translated, it gives CASRGREDQPQHF.

The rearrangement links TRBV7-3 to TRBJ2-1; 8 bases match TRBD2. J was trimmed by 3 bases and V by 4 bases; bases with no gene match: 8. The CDR3 runs 16 residues. Germline V gene sequence: CDR1 SGHTA, CDR2 FQGTGA. The CDR3 loop is CASSSQGLVSYNEQFF. The DNA for the CDR3 is TGTGCCAGCAGCTCCCAGGGACTAGTTAGCTACAATGAGCAGTTCTTC.

There are a few counts of this clonotype. The chain uses TRBV20-1 and TRBJ2-7, with no clear D. V lost 5 bases and J lost 5, with 16 bases in between. This CDR3 is built from 13 residues. Per the germline V gene, CDR1 is DFQATT and CDR2 is SNEGSKA (reference sequence). CDR3 sequence: CSAPTRLRDEQYF. CDR3 nucleotides: TGCAGTGCTCCCACAAGACTTAGAGACGAGCAGTACTTC.

The chain is built from TRBV12-3 or TRBV12-4 and TRBJ2-2, with TRBD2 matching over 9 bases. V lost 11 bases and J lost 5; bases outside the gene matches: 15. This CDR3 spans 16 amino acids. CDR3 sequence: CAVRRAGGSGTGELFF. In DNA form, the CDR3 reads TGTGCCGTCCGTCGAGCGGGAGGTTCGGGGACCGGGGAGCTGTTTTTT.

Note on this clonotype: An end of the junction differs from the germline gene, which may be a read error. This rearrangement joins TRBV15 to TRBJ2-5; D is ambiguous. Germline values: CDR1 LNHNV, CDR2 YYDKDF (reference sequence). CDR3 length: 13 residues. The DNA of the CDR3 is TGTGCCACCAGCAGAATGGGGATAGAGTCCCAGTACTTC. Translating it yields CATSRMGIESQYF.

This clonotype was detected a few times. This sequence joins TRBV5-1 and TRBJ2-1; D not certain. The CDR3 extends over 12 amino acids. Trimming removed 2 bases at V and 5 bases at J, with 5 bases between. Germline-derived CDR1 and CDR2 are SGHRS and YFSETQ. The CDR3 nucleotides read TGCGCCAGCAGCTTAAACCACAATGAGCAGTTCTTC. Its protein is CASSLNHNEQFF.

This clonotype was seen more than once but under ten times. The chain employs TRBV4-1 and TRBJ2-5, with D possibly being TRBD2 (6 bases). V shed 4 bases and J shed 2 bases, with 14 bases lying between them. The CDR3 is 15 residues long. Germline lookup yields CDR1 MGHRA and CDR2 YSYEKL. The CDR3 is CASSLYGGDQETQYF. The CDR3 region has the DNA TGCGCCAGCAGCCTGTATGGCGGGGATCAAGAGACCCAGTACTTC.

This clonotype was seen a handful of times. The J gene is TRBJ2-5, the V gene TRBV20-1; no firm D call. In germline, CDR1 is DFQATT, CDR2 SNEGSKA (reference sequence). The CDR3 is 13 residues long. Trimming shortened V by 4 bases and J by 3 bases, and 12 bases separated the two germline ends. This CDR3 is CSATRTVKETQYF. CDR3 sequence (DNA): TGCAGTGCTACAAGGACGGTAAAAGAGACCCAGTACTTC.

The V call is TRBV20-1, the J call TRBJ2-1; D may be TRBD2 (6 bases). Trimming shortened V by 3 bases and J by 8 bases, and 11 bases separated the two germline ends. Germline V CDR1 and CDR2: DFQATT, SNEGSKA (reference sequence). This CDR3 comprises 12 residues. The CDR3 loop reads CSARFLAHEQFF. The CDR3 DNA reads as TGCAGTGCTAGGTTTCTAGCGCATGAGCAGTTCTTC.

This clonotype has a handful of counts. The rearrangement joins TRBV29-1 to TRBJ2-7; D remains unclear. CDR1 SQVTM and CDR2 ANQGSEA come from the germline V gene. Trimming shortened V by 7 bases and J by 0 bases, and 7 bases separated the two germline ends. This CDR3 is built from 11 residues. For the CDR3, the DNA is TGCAGCGGCATGAGCTCCTACGAGCAGTACTTC. It yields the protein CSGMSSYEQYF.

This clonotype was found a few times. One end of the junction is discordant with germline, which a read error may explain. The chain is built from TRBV7-7 and TRBJ2-3; D is possibly TRBD2 (6 bases). The CDR3 runs to 15 residues. Germline loops: CDR1 SSHAT, CDR2 FNYEAQ (reference sequence). The CDR3 region is CASSQTSTGTDTQYF. CDR3 in DNA: TGTGCTAGCAGCCAGACTAGTACTGGTACAGATACGCAGTATTTT.

This clonotype was seen at least ten times. This chain uses TRBV6-5 with TRBJ1-2, with D perhaps TRBD1 (6 bases). The germline V and J ends were trimmed by 2 bases and 3 bases, with 7 bases remaining between them. The length of the CDR3 is 13 residues. CDR1 is MNHEY and CDR2 is SVGAGI in the germline V gene. The CDR3 coding sequence is TGTGCCAGCAGTTACAGGGGGTACTATGGCTACACCTTC. It codes for CASSYRGYYGYTF.

The chain couples TRBV20-1 to TRBJ2-1; D perhaps matches TRBD1 (5 bases). Trimming pared 6 bases from V and 5 bases from J, leaving 8 bases between. The length of the CDR3 is 11 residues. Germline V gene sequence: CDR1 DFQATT, CDR2 SNEGSKA (reference sequence). The CDR3 sequence: CSARQHNEQFF. Written as DNA, the CDR3 is TGCAGTGCGAGACAGCACAATGAGCAGTTCTTC.

The chain joins TRBV29-1 to TRBJ1-1, with D hard to call. Germline CDR1 reads SQVTM; CDR2 reads ANQGSEA. Trimming took off 5 bases at V and 0 bases at J, with 7 bases between the two ends. This CDR3 has 12 residues. CDR3 in DNA: TGCAGCGTTAGGTACTTGAACACTGAAGCTTTCTTT. This encodes CSVRYLNTEAFF.

This clonotype occurred a few times. V usage is TRBV12-3 or TRBV12-4 and J usage is TRBJ1-2; D may be TRBD1 (5 bases). Trimming stripped 5 bases from V and 7 bases from J, with 11 bases between. The CDR3 spans 12 residues. In DNA form, the CDR3 reads TGTGCCAGCAGTGTCTCAGGGTTTGGCTACACCTTC. It specifies CASSVSGFGYTF.